The clone carrying this T cell receptor beta chain was recorded at least ten times. Its cognate antigen is unknown. The data stem from a study of regulatory T cells in long-lasting Graves disease. Regarding time point: newly diagnosed GD, antithyroid drugs for less than 3 months. PBMC RNA served as the TCR library source. Approximately 8.2-milliliter peripheral blood samples went into EDTA tubes. Study-level findings and limits: Researchers reported studying only peripheral blood, not thyroid tissue. Relative to new patients (roughly 900), persistent patients exhibited greater sharing of public clonotypes (about 3,000). Newly diagnosed Graves' patients exceeded persistent ones in TCR diversity.

HTBI primers from iRepertoire and Arm-PCR of CDR3 regions yielded the TCR beta libraries. Each CDR3 protein gets one entry after TCRdb re-called the multiplex PCR reads with MiXCR. This table holds around 470,000 distinct CDR3 sequences, around 13% found once. The same data also contributed to another study, on T cells in Graves' hyperthyroidism and ophthalmopathy.

The receptor was derived from a woman aged 45-65 years with Graves disease. Sequencing used peripheral blood mononuclear cells (PBMCs), obtained at new diagnosis, from a patient treated with antithyroid drugs.

The CDR3 coding sequence is TGTGCCAGCAGTGCCAGGGAATACACTGAAGCTTTCTTT. Protein sequence: CASSAREYTEAFF. The J gene is TRBJ1-1, the V gene TRBV27; D is perhaps TRBD1 (5 bases). V lost 5 bases and J 3 bases, leaving 10 bases between the germline ends. The CDR3 is 13 amino acids. Germline V lookup: CDR1 MNHEY, CDR2 SMNVEV (reference sequence).